This TCR beta chain was found in a study of blood T cell repertoires in COVID-19. This CDR3 spans 14 amino acids. Trimming removed 4 bases from V and 7 bases from J; junction bases left unmatched: 4. Germline values: CDR1 MGHDK, CDR2 SYGVNS. Libraries were prepared by immunoSEQ multiplex PCR; TCRdb keeps only in-frame clonotypes and omits some of them. The table has approximately 250,000 clones, about 87% seen once. Sequencing was done on a sample of peripheral blood. This chain connects TRBV25-1 to TRBJ1-6; 7 positions match TRBD1. The clonotype was recovered from a human donor in a cohort sampled during active COVID-19. CDR3 nucleotides: TGTGCCAGCAGTGTGCCAGGGGGAAATTCACCCCTCCACTTT. Translated, it gives CASSVPGGNSPLHF. Combining the CDR3 with reference TRBV25-1 and TRBJ1-6 gives the whole variable domain EADIYQTPRYLVIGTGKKITLECSQTMGHDKMYWYQQDPGMELHLIHYSYGVNSTEKGDLSSESTVSRIRTEHFPLTLESARPSHTSQYLCASSVPGGNSPLHFGNGTRLTVT.